These 29 T cell receptor beta chains were sequenced from one sample in a study of blood T cell repertoires in COVID-19 (dated by TCRdb to between 2020 and 2021). Library preparation was by the immunoSEQ multiplex PCR assay. The table comes from immuneACCESS by way of TCRdb, which keeps in-frame sequences with V and J called. Part of the clones is missing from these tables; in studies checked, under half for an unresolved V gene and the rest for unknown reasons. Present in this sample are about 3,700 clones, around three quarters of which were seen just once. 40% to 55% of the sample rests with the top ten. Sequenced material: peripheral blood. All receptors come from a human donor in a cohort sampled during active COVID-19.

The V gene is TRBV4-1, the J gene TRBJ2-3; no definite D call. The CDR3 runs to 14 residues. The germline CDR1 and CDR2 sequences are MGHRA and YSYEKL. Trimming took off 3 bases at V and 4 bases at J, with 11 bases between the two ends. In DNA, the CDR3 is TGCGCCAGCAGCCAGCCCCTCCCGGCAGATACGCAGTATTTT. Protein sequence: CASSQPLPADTQYF.

This sequence joins TRBV15 and TRBJ2-6, with D possibly being TRBD1 (6 bases). Germline V gene lookup returns CDR1 LNHNV and CDR2 YYDKDF (reference sequence). Trimming took off 2 bases at V and 3 bases at J, with 11 bases between the two ends. The CDR3 is 16 residues long. CDR3 protein: CATSRQGLDGANVLTF. The CDR3 DNA reads TGTGCCACCAGCAGACAGGGGCTCGATGGGGCCAACGTCCTGACTTTC.

The chain has TRBV11-2 and TRBJ2-1; 9 nucleotides line up with TRBD2. With V trimmed by 5 bases and J by 6 bases, 11 bases remained unmatched. Germline CDR1 is SGHAT and CDR2 is FQNNGV. The CDR3 runs to 16 residues. The CDR3 DNA is TGTGCCAGCAGCCCTCAAAATAGCGGGAGTGCCAATGAGCAGTTCTTC. Protein sequence: CASSPQNSGSANEQFF.

The chain has TRBV2 and TRBJ1-1; the match to TRBD1 covers 7 bases. The J segment lost 0 bases and the V segment lost 9 bases, leaving 1 base of the junction unmatched. The germline gives CDR1 SNHLY, CDR2 FYNNEI. This CDR3 is built from 12 residues. CDR3 in amino acids: CARGQVNTEAFF. Here the CDR3 DNA reads TGTGCCAGAGGACAGGTGAACACTGAAGCTTTCTTT. Combining the CDR3 with reference TRBV2 and TRBJ1-1 gives the whole variable domain EPEVTQTPSHQVTQMGQEVILRCVPISNHLYFYWYRQILGQKVEFLVSFYNNEISEKSEIFDDQFSVERPDGSNFTLKIRSTKLEDSAMYFCARGQVNTEAFFGQGTRLTVV.

This clone was detected only once. The CDR3 bases are TGTGCCAGCAGCCCCCAGGGCAGCACTGAAGCTTTCTTT. It yields the protein CASSPQGSTEAFF. The gene calls are TRBV7-3 and TRBJ1-1, with D possibly being TRBD1 (5 bases). V lost 5 bases and J 4 bases, leaving 11 bases between the germline ends. Germline-derived CDR1 and CDR2 are SGHTA and FQGTGA. The CDR3 totals 13 residues.

This clone was counted a few times. This chain links TRBV7-6 with TRBJ2-7, with 7 bases aligning to TRBD2. V shed 0 bases and J 7 bases; nucleotides not matched to a gene: 9. The CDR3 has 15 amino acids. Germline assignment: CDR1 SGHVS and CDR2 FNYEAQ. The CDR3 DNA is TGTGCCAGCAGCTTAGCTGGGGGGGTTGGAGGAGAGCAGTACTTC. It specifies CASSLAGGVGGEQYF.

V gene TRBV2 combines with J gene TRBJ2-7; 8 bases map to TRBD1. Trimming at V came to 4 bases and at J to 6 bases, leaving 8 bases not matched to a gene. This CDR3 is built from 14 residues. The V gene's germline CDR1 is SNHLY and CDR2 FYNNEI. CDR3: CASSVLGQGTEQYF. Here the CDR3 DNA reads TGTGCCAGCAGTGTTCTCGGACAGGGCACCGAGCAGTACTTC.

This chain uses TRBV4-3 with TRBJ2-7; D possibly corresponds to TRBD2 (6 bases). Germline CDR1 LGHNA, CDR2 YSLEER. V lost 4 bases, J lost 1 base, and 17 bases lay in between. CDR3 size: 16 residues. The chain's CDR3 is CASSRGGVGASYEQYF. The CDR3 nucleotides read TGCGCCAGCAGCCGCGGAGGGGTTGGGGCGTCCTACGAGCAGTACTTC.

In this sample, this clone turned up once. The chain's CDR3 is CASSPPLSSGDTQYF. The CDR3 DNA reads as TGTGCCAGCAGTCCGCCCTTGTCTAGCGGGGATACGCAGTATTTT. The chain combines TRBV13 with TRBJ2-3; TRBD2 matches 8 bases. CDR3 size: 15 residues. J gave up 6 bases and V 6 bases, and 11 bases lay outside the gene matches. CDR1 and CDR2 from the germline V gene are PRHDT and FYEKMQ (reference sequence). The complete variable domain, with remaining parts taken from reference TRBV13 and TRBJ2-3, reads AAGVIQSPRHLIKEKRETATLKCYPIPRHDTVYWYQQGPGQDPQFLISFYEKMQSDKGSIPDRFSAQQFSDYHSELNMSSLELGDSALYFCASSPPLSSGDTQYFGPGTRLTVL.

This chain connects TRBV2 to TRBJ2-5; a possible D gene is TRBD2 (5 bases). Looked up from germline, CDR1 is SNHLY and CDR2 is FYNNEI. V gave up 4 bases and J gave up 0 bases, with 9 bases separating them. The CDR3 contains 14 residues. The CDR3 nucleotides read TGTGCCAGCAGTGGAGGGCAGTACCAAGAGACCCAGTACTTC. It is translated as CASSGGQYQETQYF.

The chain employs TRBV11-1 and TRBJ2-5; TRBD2 matches at 8 bases. V gave up 1 base and J gave up 6 bases; unmatched junction bases: 7. The CDR3 is made up of 15 amino acids. CDR1 is SGHAT and CDR2 is FQDESV in the germline V gene (reference sequence). The CDR3 spells CASSLGRGDQKTQYF. DNA of the CDR3: TGTGCCAGCAGCTTAGGGCGGGGGGACCAGAAGACCCAGTACTTC.

This clone was recorded a few times. This chain joins TRBV27 and TRBJ1-6, with 8 nucleotides matching TRBD1. With 4 bases clipped from V and 9 bases from J, the junction kept 2 bases outside the gene matches. Germline assignment: CDR1 MNHEY and CDR2 SMNVEV (reference sequence). The CDR3 is 13 amino acids. The CDR3 sequence is CASSSDRVSPLHF. The CDR3 DNA is TGTGCCAGCAGTTCGGACAGGGTTTCACCCCTCCACTTT.

The V call is TRBV29-1, the J call TRBJ2-3; D might be TRBD1 (5 bases). Trimming took off 6 bases at V and 4 bases at J, with 14 bases between the two ends. Looked up from germline, CDR1 is SQVTM and CDR2 is ANQGSEA. This CDR3 comprises 13 residues. The CDR3 DNA is TGCAGCGTCCGGATGACAGAGGCAGATACGCAGTATTTT. As protein: CSVRMTEADTQYF.

This clone showed up just a few times. This rearrangement joins TRBV3-1 (or the pseudogene TRBV3-2) to TRBJ2-7, with D possibly being TRBD1 (5 bases). Germline V gene lookup returns CDR1 LGHDT and CDR2 YNNKEL (reference sequence). V was shortened by 0 bases and J by 0 bases, with 9 bases between the two germline ends. This CDR3 contains 15 residues. CDR3 sequence reads: CASSQERGSSYEQYF. The CDR3 bases are TGTGCCAGCAGCCAAGAAAGGGGAAGCTCCTACGAGCAGTACTTC.

This clone has more than one count but fewer than ten. V is TRBV19 and J is TRBJ2-1; 9 nucleotides align to TRBD2. The CDR3 has 15 amino acids. Per the germline V gene, CDR1 is LNHDA and CDR2 is SQIVND (reference sequence). Trimming cost V 1 base and J 6 bases; bases outside gene matches: 4. CDR3 nucleotide sequence: TGTGCCAGTAGTATAGGGACTAGCGTAGGCAATGAGCAGTTCTTC. Its translation is CASSIGTSVGNEQFF.

This chain connects TRBV28 to TRBJ1-2; 7 bases fit TRBD1. The germline CDR1 and CDR2 sequences are MDHEN and SYDVKM. Trimming at V came to 6 bases and at J to 8 bases, leaving 18 bases not matched to a gene. The CDR3 extends over 16 amino acids. This CDR3 is CASSSSLTGFFRGYTF. DNA for the CDR3: TGTGCCAGCAGCTCCTCCCTGACAGGGTTTTTTCGGGGCTACACCTTC.

The chain joins TRBV5-4 to TRBJ2-1, with 12 bases aligning to TRBD2. The CDR3 extends over 15 amino acids. CDR1 is SGHNT, CDR2 YYREEE, per germline (reference sequence). J was trimmed by 7 bases and V by 2 bases; bases with no gene match: 4. CDR3 in amino acids: CASSLELAGGNEQFF. The CDR3 DNA is TGTGCCAGCAGCTTAGAACTAGCGGGGGGTAATGAGCAGTTCTTC.

V is TRBV6-4 and J is TRBJ2-6; perhaps TRBD2 as D (5 bases). The CDR3 extends over 15 amino acids. Per germline, CDR1 MRHNA and CDR2 SNTAGT. V gave up 0 bases and J gave up 2 bases, with 5 bases separating them. CDR3 region: CASSDSGTGANVLTF. Written as DNA, the CDR3 is TGTGCCAGCAGTGACTCCGGGACTGGGGCCAACGTCCTGACTTTC.

In regard to this clone: Compared with germline, one end of the junction differs, possibly owing to a read error. V usage is TRBV2 and J usage is TRBJ1-4; 9 bases map to TRBD1. The CDR3 has 12 residues. Germline CDR1 SNHLY, CDR2 FYNNEI. The CDR3 DNA reads as TGTGCCAGCAGTATTACCCGGGACAGGGCGATTTTT. Encoded protein: CASSITRDRAIF.

Judged by abundance, this clone is large. This chain uses TRBV5-5 with TRBJ1-1; D is unresolved. The CDR3 spans 15 residues. Germline V lookup: CDR1 SGHKS, CDR2 YYEKEE (reference sequence). The V gene lost 0 bases and the J gene lost 1 base, with 10 bases spanning the gap. The CDR3 reads CASSLVVGGNTEAFF. The CDR3 region has the DNA TGTGCCAGCAGCTTGGTGGTTGGAGGGAACACTGAAGCTTTCTTT.

The chain couples TRBV7-9 to TRBJ2-7; a possible D gene is TRBD2 (5 bases). This CDR3 spans 14 amino acids. CDR1 SEHNR and CDR2 FQNEAQ come from the germline V gene (reference sequence). The V gene lost 5 bases and the J gene lost 2 bases, with 13 bases spanning the gap. In DNA, the CDR3 is TGTGCCAGCAGCGGTACGGGGTACACCTACGAGCAGTACTTC. Amino acid sequence: CASSGTGYTYEQYF.

The V and J genes are TRBV5-6 and TRBJ2-1; no firm D call. This CDR3 contains 15 residues. V lost 4 bases and J 8 bases, leaving 19 bases between the germline ends. Germline V gene data show CDR1 as SGHDT and CDR2 as YYEEEE. The CDR3 nucleotides are TGTGCCAGCAGCCCCTCGGTATCCCCTTTCCATGAGCAGTTCTTC. This codes for CASSPSVSPFHEQFF. Variable domain in full (rest from reference TRBV5-6 and TRBJ2-1): DAGVTQSPTHLIKTRGQQVTLRCSPKSGHDTVSWYQQALGQGPQFIFQYYEEEERQRGNFPDRFSGHQFPNYSSELNVNALLLGDSALYLCASSPSVSPFHEQFFGPGTRLTVL.

This chain connects TRBV2 to TRBJ1-6; tentatively, D is TRBD1 (6 bases). Trimming cost V 4 bases and J 2 bases, with 6 bases left between them. This CDR3 has 14 residues. Germline-derived CDR1 and CDR2 are SNHLY and FYNNEI. CDR3 in amino acids: CASSGQAYNSPLHF. CDR3 DNA sequence: TGTGCCAGCAGTGGACAGGCCTATAATTCACCCCTCCACTTT. Full variable domain (missing parts from reference TRBV2 and TRBJ1-6): EPEVTQTPSHQVTQMGQEVILRCVPISNHLYFYWYRQILGQKVEFLVSFYNNEISEKSEIFDDQFSVERPDGSNFTLKIRSTKLEDSAMYFCASSGQAYNSPLHFGNGTRLTVT.

The CDR3 DNA follows: TGCGCCAGCAGCCAGGGGGGGCAGTGGGAATACCAGCCCCAGCATTTT. Translation: CASSQGGQWEYQPQHF. The chain joins TRBV4-1 to TRBJ1-5, with D perhaps matching TRBD1 (6 bases). Germline CDR1 MGHRA, CDR2 YSYEKL. CDR3 length equals 16 residues. V was cut by 3 bases and J by 7 bases, with 19 bases left in between.

The chain joins TRBV9 to TRBJ2-3; no definite D call. Trimming pared 0 bases from V and 2 bases from J, leaving 13 bases between. The CDR3 is 16 residues long. Germline CDR1 and CDR2: SGDLS and YYNGEE. This CDR3 is CASSVEVGLPTDTQYF. In DNA, the CDR3 is TGTGCCAGCAGCGTAGAGGTCGGGTTACCCACAGATACGCAGTATTTT.

The gene calls are TRBV13 and TRBJ1-1; 10 nucleotides line up with TRBD1. This CDR3 has 16 amino acids. Trimming cost V 1 base and J 1 base; bases outside gene matches: 3. Germline CDR1 is PRHDT and CDR2 is FYEKMQ (reference sequence). CDR3 loop: CASSLEGQGTNTEAFF. In DNA, the CDR3 is TGTGCCAGCAGCTTAGAGGGACAGGGGACGAACACTGAAGCTTTCTTT.

This clone appeared a single time. The rearrangement uses TRBV29-1 and TRBJ2-3, with TRBD2 identical over 8 bases. V shed 4 bases, J shed 6 bases, and the junction held 9 bases outside the gene matches. This CDR3 is built from 14 residues. From germline, CDR1 is SQVTM and CDR2 ANQGSEA. The CDR3 is CSVAVSGSSDTQYF. The CDR3 nucleotides read TGCAGCGTTGCCGTGAGCGGGAGCTCTGATACGCAGTATTTT.

V usage is TRBV5-1 and J usage is TRBJ1-4, with unresolved D. V lost 4 bases and J 5 bases, leaving 15 bases between the germline ends. CDR1 is SGHRS, CDR2 YFSETQ, per germline. This CDR3 contains 15 residues. As DNA, the CDR3 is TGCGCCAGCAGCCGGGTCGCGGGTGGGAATGAAAAACTGTTTTTT. This encodes CASSRVAGGNEKLFF.

The chain uses TRBV7-3 and TRBJ1-5; tentative D call: TRBD1 (5 bases). From germline, CDR1 is SGHTA and CDR2 FQGTGA. Trimming removed 5 bases at V and 1 base at J, with 6 bases between. The CDR3 loop spans 13 amino acids. The DNA for the CDR3 is TGTGCCAGCAGCCGGGGGAGCAATCAGCCCCAGCATTTT. Translation gives CASSRGSNQPQHF.